This T cell receptor (beta chain) was identified in a study of blood T cell repertoires in COVID-19. Overall study context: Spain, Italy and the United States supplied samples that represented acute and convalescent COVID-19. T cells, B-cell-depleted T cells, or PBMCs supplied cDNA or gDNA.

J lost 2 bases, V lost 2 bases, and 2 bases had no gene match. Germline V gene data show CDR1 as SGHVS and CDR2 as FNYEAQ. The CDR3 totals 16 residues. In the original workflow: The assay estimated nucleated cells by amplifying reference gene primers. Clones were sequenced by immunoSEQ multiplex PCR, and TCRdb holds only the in-frame ones, with some missing. The V and J calls and clone size were taken over from that table, and D and trimming were inferred from the DNA. The sample holds about 220,000 clones, over 75% seen once. The V call is TRBV7-6, the J call TRBJ2-2; 10 bases are shared with TRBD2. Sequenced input: peripheral blood. The source of this sequence is a human donor in a cohort sampled during active COVID-19. The CDR3 region has the DNA TGTGCCAGCAGCTTACCTAGCGGGGGTAACACCGGGGAGCTGTTTTTT. Its protein product is CASSLPSGGNTGELFF.